The 27 T cell receptor beta chains presented below share a single source sample, sequenced in a study of T cell responses to AZD1222 COVID-19 vaccine. Some clones are missing from TCRdb's copy, which holds only in-frame ones; the method was immunoSEQ multiplex PCR. The sample consists of fewer than 150,000 clones, around 88% of them appearing once. The sequences come from peripheral blood, collected on day 0 of AZD1222 vaccination. Source of these receptors: an adult in good health.

The chain carries TRBV28 and TRBJ2-1, with D unclear. Germline-derived CDR1 and CDR2 are MDHEN and SYDVKM. CDR3 size: 12 residues. V lost 2 bases to trimming and J lost 7 bases, with 6 bases between them. CDR3 bases: TGTGCCAGCAGTTTACCCAGAAATGAGCAGTTCTTC. This encodes CASSLPRNEQFF.

The chain has TRBV6-4 and TRBJ2-1; 8 positions agree with TRBD2. Germline loops: CDR1 MRHNA, CDR2 SNTAGT. With V trimmed by 2 bases and J by 5 bases, 11 bases remained unmatched. The CDR3 sequence is 17 residues long. In DNA, the CDR3 is TGTGCCAGCAGTGACCTCCGGGAGGGCGGGAGGAACAATGAGCAGTTCTTC. Translating gives CASSDLREGGRNNEQFF.

The rearrangement uses TRBV6-6 and TRBJ1-5; possible D gene TRBD1, 6 bases. The CDR3 sequence is 13 residues long. Looked up from germline, CDR1 is MNHNY and CDR2 is SVGAGI (reference sequence). V lost 9 bases and J 7 bases, leaving 16 bases between the germline ends. The CDR3 bases are TGTGCCAGTCAACGGGGGCAGGAGCAGCCCCAGCATTTT. It codes for CASQRGQEQPQHF.

The chain recombines TRBV7-9 with TRBJ1-3; D gene ambiguous. The germline gives CDR1 SEHNR, CDR2 FQNEAQ (reference sequence). This CDR3 region has 16 residues. The V and J ends lost 6 bases and 0 bases respectively, with 15 bases between them. The CDR3 loop is CASSPRGTSSGNTIYF. In nucleotides, the CDR3 is TGTGCCAGCAGTCCCCGGGGTACATCCTCTGGAAACACCATATATTTT.

This clone has at least ten counts. This chain joins TRBV6-2 or TRBV6-3 and TRBJ1-2; TRBD1 matches at 7 bases. CDR1 is MNHEY and CDR2 is SVGEGT in the germline V gene. The CDR3 is made up of 13 amino acids. Trimming at V came to 6 bases and at J to 4 bases, leaving 5 bases not matched to a gene. The CDR3 DNA reads TGTGCCAGCAGCAAGGGACAGATCTATGGCTACACCTTC. Translation: CASSKGQIYGYTF.

The rearrangement joins TRBV7-3 to TRBJ2-2; no clear D. The CDR3 contains 14 residues. Trimming stripped 5 bases from V and 1 base from J, with 8 bases between. Per germline, CDR1 SGHTA and CDR2 FQGTGA. CDR3 protein: CASSRTKNTGELFF. DNA for the CDR3: TGTGCCAGCAGCCGTACCAAGAACACCGGGGAGCTGTTTTTT. Supplemented by reference TRBV7-3 and TRBJ2-2, the full variable domain reads GAGVSQTPSNKVTEKGKYVELRCDPISGHTALYWYRQSLGQGPEFLIYFQGTGAADDSGLPNDRFFAVRPEGSVSTLKIQRTERGDSAVYLCASSRTKNTGELFFGEGSRLTVL.

The gene calls are TRBV5-6 and TRBJ2-7, with TRBD1 matching 11 bases. The length of the CDR3 is 17 residues. Germline lookup yields CDR1 SGHDT and CDR2 YYEEEE. V trimming: 3 bases; J trimming: 3 bases; junction bases outside the gene matches: 11. The chain's CDR3 is CASSSEGVGTGGYEQYF. CDR3 DNA sequence: TGTGCCAGCAGCTCCGAGGGAGTGGGGACAGGGGGCTACGAGCAGTACTTC. The entire variable domain, with the rest obtained from reference TRBV5-6 and TRBJ2-7, is as follows: DAGVTQSPTHLIKTRGQQVTLRCSPKSGHDTVSWYQQALGQGPQFIFQYYEEEERQRGNFPDRFSGHQFPNYSSELNVNALLLGDSALYLCASSSEGVGTGGYEQYFGPGTRLTVT.

The CDR3 sequence: CASSHIFGQGGTEAFF. The DNA of the CDR3 is TGTGCCAGCAGTCACATATTCGGACAGGGGGGGACTGAAGCTTTCTTT. This chain joins TRBV7-9 and TRBJ1-1, with 10 nucleotides matching TRBD1. J was trimmed by 5 bases and V by 6 bases; bases with no gene match: 12. The CDR3 spans 16 residues. Germline V CDR1 and CDR2: SEHNR, FQNEAQ (reference sequence).

The rearrangement links TRBV11-2 to TRBJ2-7, with 7 positions matching TRBD2. Germline loops: CDR1 SGHAT, CDR2 FQNNGV. The CDR3 spans 13 residues. Unmatched junction bases numbered 1, after V lost 4 bases and J lost 1 base. CDR3 region: CASSWGGSYEQYF. The CDR3 DNA reads TGTGCCAGCAGCTGGGGGGGGTCCTACGAGCAGTACTTC.

V and J are TRBV5-6 and TRBJ1-2; 8 positions agree with TRBD1. Germline V gene data show CDR1 as SGHDT and CDR2 as YYEEEE. The J segment lost 3 bases and the V segment lost 4 bases, leaving 5 bases of the junction unmatched. CDR3 size: 14 residues. The CDR3 region has the DNA TGTGCCAGCAGCCCTCTGGACAGGGACTATGGCTACACCTTC. It specifies CASSPLDRDYGYTF.

CDR3 sequence: CASRPLSGNTIYF. The CDR3 region has the DNA TGTGCCAGCAGACCGCTCTCTGGAAACACCATATATTTT. The chain recombines TRBV14 with TRBJ1-3; D unresolved. V lost 6 bases and J 0 bases, leaving 6 bases between the germline ends. CDR3 length: 13 amino acids. CDR1 SGHDN and CDR2 FVKESK come from the germline V gene.

The chain carries TRBV19 and TRBJ2-7; perhaps TRBD1 as D (5 bases). This CDR3 has 15 amino acids. The ends were cut back, 2 bases at V and 2 bases at J, with 13 bases in the middle. Germline CDR1 reads LNHDA; CDR2 reads SQIVND (reference sequence). In DNA form, the CDR3 reads TGTGCCAGTAGTATACTCCCACAGGACCCCTACGAGCAGTACTTC. It encodes CASSILPQDPYEQYF.

The J gene is TRBJ2-7, the V gene TRBV5-1; TRBD1 matches at 10 bases. Germline CDR1 is SGHRS and CDR2 is YFSETQ. CDR3 length equals 13 residues. V lost 4 bases, J lost 7 bases, and 5 bases stayed unmatched. The CDR3 sequence: CASSQTGGREQYF. The CDR3 DNA reads as TGCGCCAGCAGCCAGACAGGGGGCAGGGAGCAGTACTTC.

J is TRBJ1-4 and V is TRBV7-2; D gene ambiguous. Germline-derived CDR1 and CDR2 are SGHTA and FQGNSA. V was clipped by 2 bases and J by 8 bases, with 9 bases between them. The CDR3 has 13 residues. The CDR3: CASSLRMGEKLFF. CDR3 bases: TGTGCCAGCAGCTTACGAATGGGGGAAAAACTGTTTTTT. Complete variable domain (other parts from reference TRBV7-2 and TRBJ1-4): GAGVSQSPSNKVTEKGKDVELRCDPISGHTALYWYRQSLGQGLEFLIYFQGNSAPDKSGLPSDRFSAERTGGSVSTLTIQRTQQEDSAVYLCASSLRMGEKLFFGSGTQLSVL.

CDR3 bases: TGTGCCATCACCGGACGATTGAACACTGAAGCTTTCTTT. Its translation is CAITGRLNTEAFF. The chain joins TRBV10-3 to TRBJ1-1; D is ambiguous. Germline CDR1 ENHRY, CDR2 SYGVKD. Trimming left V 7 bases short and J 0 bases short, with 9 bases between. The CDR3 covers 13 residues.

V usage is TRBV4-3 and J usage is TRBJ1-3; 7 positions match TRBD1. The CDR3 covers 17 residues. J lost 0 bases, V lost 3 bases, and 8 bases had no gene match. Germline lookup yields CDR1 LGHNA and CDR2 YSLEER. This CDR3 is CASSQWTGSYSGNTIYF. The CDR3 region has the DNA TGCGCCAGCAGCCAGTGGACAGGTTCCTACTCTGGAAACACCATATATTTT.

This clone was seen once. The chain uses TRBV29-1 and TRBJ1-1; possible D gene TRBD1, 5 bases. CDR1 and CDR2 (germline): SQVTM, ANQGSEA. The CDR3 extends over 10 amino acids. The CDR3 loop is CGGGNTEAFF. The CDR3 DNA reads TGCGGGGGAGGGAACACTGAAGCTTTCTTT.

The chain carries TRBV6-5 and TRBJ2-1; 10 bases line up with TRBD1. V was clipped by 9 bases and J by 8 bases; unmatched bases: 10. The CDR3 totals 14 residues. The germline CDR1 and CDR2 sequences are MNHEY and SVGAGI. The CDR3 protein is CASTVGTGVDEQFF. The DNA for the CDR3 is TGTGCCAGTACGGTAGGGACAGGGGTCGATGAGCAGTTCTTC.

CDR3 DNA sequence: TGTGCCAGCAGCCGCGGACAGGGGGGAACTGAAGCTTTCTTT. Translation: CASSRGQGGTEAFF. The chain combines TRBV7-9 with TRBJ1-1, with TRBD1 identical over 10 bases. V lost 5 bases to trimming and J lost 5 bases; unmatched junction nucleotides: 5. This CDR3 is built from 14 residues. In germline, CDR1 is SEHNR, CDR2 FQNEAQ (reference sequence).

This chain links TRBV7-3 with TRBJ2-3, with 10 bases that match TRBD2. V gave up 5 bases and J gave up 6 bases; unmatched junction bases: 5. CDR3 length: 14 residues. The germline gives CDR1 SGHTA, CDR2 FQGTGA. CDR3 DNA sequence: TGTGCCAGCAGCCAAAGCGGGGGGGCGGATACGCAGTATTTT. Translating gives CASSQSGGADTQYF.

The rearrangement joins TRBV6-1 to TRBJ1-1; D is possibly TRBD1 (6 bases). Germline V gives CDR1 MNHNS, CDR2 SASEGT. The CDR3 length is 14 residues. Trimming took 3 bases from V and 0 from J, leaving 8 bases between them. The CDR3 sequence is CASSEGGLNTEAFF. CDR3 DNA: TGTGCCAGCAGTGAGGGGGGGCTGAACACTGAAGCTTTCTTT.

The genes are TRBV6-5 and TRBJ2-7; no firm D call. V lost 6 bases and J lost 2, with 14 bases in between. Looked up from germline, CDR1 is MNHEY and CDR2 is SVGAGI. This CDR3 region has 14 residues. DNA of the CDR3: TGTGCCAGCAGGGCCCAGGAGAGTACCTACGAGCAGTACTTC. This gives the protein CASRAQESTYEQYF.

The sample holds one count of this clone. This chain connects TRBV6-1 to TRBJ2-6; D not resolved. V shed 2 bases and J shed 0 bases, with 5 bases lying between them. CDR1 is MNHNS and CDR2 is SASEGT in the germline V gene. The CDR3 totals 15 residues. The CDR3 loop is CASSETSSGANVLTF. The CDR3 DNA is TGTGCCAGCAGTGAAACCAGCTCTGGGGCCAACGTCCTGACTTTC.

This chain joins TRBV6-5 and TRBJ2-2, with TRBD2 matching 8 bases. The CDR3 sequence is 15 residues long. The ends lost 6 bases at V and 1 base at J; junction bases unmatched: 4. CDR1 and CDR2 (germline): MNHEY, SVGAGI. The CDR3: CASSRSGVNTGELFF. The CDR3 DNA reads TGTGCCAGCAGCCGTAGCGGGGTGAACACCGGGGAGCTGTTTTTT.

The chain links TRBV7-3 to TRBJ2-2; D possibly uses TRBD1 or TRBD2 (5 bases each). Germline V CDR1 and CDR2: SGHTA, FQGTGA. This CDR3 is 15 amino acids long. Trimming removed 2 bases from V and 3 bases from J, with 10 bases in between. This CDR3 reads CASSLQGTDTGELFF. CDR3 nucleotides: TGTGCCAGCAGCTTACAAGGGACCGACACCGGGGAGCTGTTTTTT.

This clone showed up just once. The V gene is TRBV10-3, the J gene TRBJ1-5; tentative D call: TRBD1 (5 bases). V lost 2 bases, J lost 1 base, and 12 bases lay in between. CDR1 is ENHRY, CDR2 SYGVKD, per germline. This CDR3 contains 16 residues. The CDR3 spells CAISERWGGSNQPQHF. In nucleotides, the CDR3 is TGTGCCATCAGTGAGAGATGGGGGGGGAGCAATCAGCCCCAGCATTTT.

The chain combines TRBV28 with TRBJ2-7; unclear D gene. This CDR3 has 13 residues. V was shortened by 5 bases and J by 0 bases, with 8 bases between the two germline ends. Germline CDR1 is MDHEN and CDR2 is SYDVKM. The CDR3 loop reads CASSPDGSYEQYF. CDR3 DNA: TGTGCCAGCAGTCCTGACGGCTCCTACGAGCAGTACTTC.